These 29 T cell receptor beta chains were all obtained from the same sample, sequenced in a study of Graves' ophthalmopathy and Graves' hyperthyroidism. RNA transcripts yielded amplified TCR beta CDR3 regions. Investigators did first-round RT-PCR with HTBI primers, then second-round multiplex PCR. TCRdb independently ran MiXCR on the multiplex PCR reads; one entry per CDR3 protein. The profile shows under 200,000 distinct CDR3 sequences, 30% to 45% of them singletons. Sequencing was performed on peripheral blood. The source of these receptors is a woman aged 40 to 55 with Graves' ophthalmopathy.

This clonotype appeared many times. The chain uses TRBV28 and TRBJ1-2; 10 bases are a match to TRBD1. V dropped 7 bases and J dropped 6; count of bases not matched to a gene: 11. Germline CDR1 and CDR2: MDHEN and SYDVKM. The CDR3 has 15 residues. CDR3 DNA: TGTGCCAGCAAAAGCCGGGACAGGGGTTTCGATGGCTACACCTTC. Protein: CASKSRDRGFDGYTF.

This clonotype was picked up many times. CDR3 region: CASNLYTEAFF. The CDR3 DNA is TGTGCCAGCAACCTCTACACTGAAGCTTTCTTT. The rearrangement uses TRBV28 and TRBJ1-1; D gene unclear. Trimming left V 7 bases short and J 3 bases short, with 6 bases between. The CDR3 sequence is 11 residues long. Per germline, CDR1 MDHEN and CDR2 SYDVKM.

This clonotype showed up many times. The chain recombines TRBV6-2 or TRBV6-3 with TRBJ2-7; weak D call: TRBD1 (6 bases). Germline CDR1 MNHEY, CDR2 SVGEGT. This CDR3 region has 13 residues. Trimming stripped 7 bases from V and 7 bases from J, with 17 bases between. In DNA, the CDR3 is TGTGCCAGCATGAACCCAGGGGAGTTTGAGCAGTACTTC. It codes for CASMNPGEFEQYF.

This clonotype was seen a handful of times. The rearrangement links TRBV28 to TRBJ1-2, with D tentatively TRBD1 (5 bases). Germline CDR1 is MDHEN and CDR2 is SYDVKM. This CDR3 is 14 amino acids long. The V end lost 6 bases, the J end lost 4 bases, and 15 bases lay between the germline ends. CDR3 loop: CASRKRGIGYGYTF. The DNA of the CDR3 is TGTGCCAGCAGGAAAAGGGGTATTGGCTATGGCTACACCTTC.

This clonotype occurred many times. In nucleotides, the CDR3 is TGTGCCAGCAGACCCGCAGGACAGGGCGGTTGGGATACGCAGTATTTT. It specifies CASRPAGQGGWDTQYF. The rearrangement uses TRBV6-4 and TRBJ2-3; 8 positions match TRBD1. The germline gives CDR1 MRHNA, CDR2 SNTAGT. This CDR3 comprises 16 residues. The ends lost 6 bases at V and 6 bases at J; junction bases unmatched: 14.

For the CDR3, the DNA is TGTGCCAGCAGCTTAGCCCTAGCGGGAGGAAGTGAGACCCAGTACTTC. This encodes CASSLALAGGSETQYF. The chain has TRBV7-2 and TRBJ2-5, with TRBD2 matching over 11 bases. The J segment lost 5 bases and the V segment lost 0 bases, leaving 5 bases of the junction unmatched. CDR1 is SGHTA, CDR2 FQGNSA, per germline. CDR3 length: 16 residues.

The chain links TRBV16 to TRBJ1-6; a weak D match, TRBD1 (6 bases). V was clipped by 0 bases and J by 9 bases, with 12 bases between them. The CDR3 is 15 amino acids. Germline V lookup: CDR1 KGHSY, CDR2 FQNENV. The CDR3 loop is CASSQSGTRSSPLHF. The CDR3, as DNA: TGTGCCAGCAGCCAATCCGGGACAAGGTCTTCACCCCTCCACTTT.

J is TRBJ1-5 and V is TRBV12-3 or TRBV12-4; 9 bases are a match to TRBD1. J gave up 6 bases and V 5 bases, and 8 bases lay outside the gene matches. The CDR3 extends over 15 amino acids. CDR3 DNA sequence: TGTGCCAGCAGTCGGACAGGGGAAATAAGTCAGCCCCAGCATTTT. Its protein is CASSRTGEISQPQHF.

Ten or more counts support this clonotype. The V gene is TRBV9, the J gene TRBJ2-4; D unclear. The CDR3 contains 13 residues. The germline V gene encodes CDR1 SGDLS and CDR2 YYNGEE. Deletions cut 0 bases from V and 6 bases from J, with 7 bases between. CDR3 in amino acids: CASSVDYRNIQYF. The CDR3 DNA reads TGTGCCAGCAGCGTAGACTACAGAAACATTCAGTACTTC.

This clonotype was detected ten times or more. CDR3 region: CSESEGGNTQYF. CDR3 coding DNA: TGCAGCGAAAGTGAGGGAGGGAATACGCAGTATTTT. The chain employs TRBV20-1 and TRBJ2-3, with TRBD2 matching over 7 bases. Germline-derived CDR1 and CDR2 are DFQATT and SNEGSKA (reference sequence). This CDR3 region has 12 residues.

In this sample, this clonotype turned up many times. The chain recombines TRBV12-3 or TRBV12-4 with TRBJ2-5, with 8 nucleotides matching TRBD1. The length of the CDR3 is 14 residues. The V segment lost 6 bases and the J segment 6 bases; nucleotides outside the gene matches: 9. The CDR3 sequence is CASRSTQGAKTQYF. CDR3 DNA: TGTGCCAGCAGGAGCACCCAGGGGGCTAAGACCCAGTACTTC.

This clonotype was observed at least ten times. The chain's CDR3 is CASRTTGTNSYEQYF. The CDR3 DNA reads TGTGCCAGCAGAACAACAGGAACAAACTCCTACGAGCAGTACTTC. The V and J genes are TRBV6-5 and TRBJ2-7; D possibly corresponds to TRBD1 (5 bases). This CDR3 is 15 amino acids long. CDR1 is MNHEY, CDR2 SVGAGI, per germline. V lost 6 bases, J lost 0 bases, and 15 bases lay in between.

The rearrangement uses TRBV6-2 or TRBV6-3 and TRBJ2-7, with a tentative D call TRBD2 (6 bases). V was pared by 0 bases and J by 3 bases, with 9 bases between. This CDR3 has 14 amino acids. Germline V CDR1 and CDR2: MNHEY, SVGEGT. CDR3 bases: TGTGCCAGCAGTTACTCGGGGGGATACTACGAGCAGTACTTC. Translating it yields CASSYSGGYYEQYF.

Ten or more counts support this clonotype. This chain uses TRBV3-1 with TRBJ1-2; D remains ambiguous. V lost 1 base and J lost 3, with 9 bases in between. Germline loops: CDR1 LGHDT, CDR2 YNNKEL (reference sequence). The CDR3 has 14 amino acids. The CDR3 nucleotides are TGTGCCAGCAGCCAAGGCCGGACCTACTATGGCTACACCTTC. Translating it yields CASSQGRTYYGYTF.

This clonotype was seen at least ten times. V usage is TRBV29-1 and J usage is TRBJ1-6; D ambiguous. The CDR3 sequence is 13 residues long. V was shortened by 4 bases and J by 6 bases, with 10 bases between the two germline ends. Germline loops: CDR1 SQVTM, CDR2 ANQGSEA. In DNA form, the CDR3 reads TGCAGCGTTGGTGCCTCACTTAATTCACCCCTCCACTTT. Residues: CSVGASLNSPLHF.

This clonotype was found many times. V is TRBV7-9 and J is TRBJ1-2; 8 nucleotides align to TRBD1. The V and J ends lost 0 bases and 6 bases, in that order; junction bases with no gene match: 6. The CDR3 covers 15 residues. The germline gives CDR1 SEHNR, CDR2 FQNEAQ (reference sequence). The chain's CDR3 is CASSLAGDRTNGYTF. CDR3 in DNA: TGTGCCAGCAGCTTAGCAGGGGACAGGACTAATGGCTACACCTTC.

The sample holds many counts of this clonotype. This chain joins TRBV2 and TRBJ2-3, with 8 bases identical to TRBD2. The CDR3 contains 13 residues. V lost 3 bases and J lost 5; bases outside the gene matches: 1. Germline V gene sequence: CDR1 SNHLY, CDR2 FYNNEI. CDR3 loop: CASSDTSGDTQYF. The CDR3 DNA reads TGTGCCAGCAGTGATACTAGCGGAGATACGCAGTATTTT.

This clonotype has ten or more counts. The rearrangement uses TRBV7-3 and TRBJ1-1; weak D call: TRBD1 (5 bases). Germline assignment: CDR1 SGHTA and CDR2 FQGTGA. The CDR3 runs to 13 residues. V lost 1 base and J 7 bases, leaving 10 bases between the germline ends. The CDR3 here is CASSLKQEGEAFF. CDR3 nucleotide sequence: TGTGCCAGCAGCTTAAAACAGGAGGGTGAAGCTTTCTTT.

Ten or more counts support this clonotype. This rearrangement joins TRBV24-1 to TRBJ2-7, with D possibly being TRBD1 (6 bases). The CDR3 contains 13 residues. Trimming shortened V by 6 bases and J by 0 bases, and 8 bases separated the two germline ends. Germline CDR1 reads KGHDR; CDR2 reads SFDVKD. In nucleotides, the CDR3 is TGTGCCACCAGTAAGGGGGACTCCTACGAGCAGTACTTC. The encoded protein is CATSKGDSYEQYF.

The J gene is TRBJ2-7, the V gene TRBV12-3 or TRBV12-4, with TRBD1 matching 8 bases. V was pared by 4 bases and J by 6 bases, with 5 bases of the junction left unmatched. The CDR3 is made up of 13 amino acids. CDR3 sequence: CASSWGQAPEQYF. The CDR3 DNA follows: TGTGCCAGCAGTTGGGGACAGGCACCCGAGCAGTACTTC.

This clonotype was recorded many times. This chain joins TRBV29-1 and TRBJ2-7; D is unresolved. CDR3 size: 13 residues. Per the germline V gene, CDR1 is SQVTM and CDR2 is ANQGSEA. V lost 4 bases, J lost 1 base, and 11 bases lay in between. The CDR3 coding sequence is TGCAGCGTTGGGGTGTACAGTTCCTACGAGCAGTACTTC. This gives the protein CSVGVYSSYEQYF.

This clonotype has ten or more counts. CDR3 sequence reads: CASSSISTGTDSYEQYF. CDR3 nucleotides: TGTGCCAGCAGTTCTATATCCACCGGGACGGACTCCTACGAGCAGTACTTC. This chain uses TRBV27 with TRBJ2-7; D may be TRBD1 or TRBD2 (5 bases each). V was clipped by 4 bases and J by 0 bases, with 19 bases between them. This CDR3 contains 17 residues. CDR1 and CDR2 (germline): MNHEY, SMNVEV (reference sequence).

This clonotype showed up many times. V usage is TRBV20-1 and J usage is TRBJ1-2; D is uncertain. Germline V gene lookup returns CDR1 DFQATT and CDR2 SNEGSKA (reference sequence). The CDR3 runs to 12 residues. The V end was cut by 3 bases, the J end by 5 bases, with 10 bases between. Here the CDR3 reads CSASTGRYGYTF. The CDR3 DNA sequence: TGCAGTGCTAGTACGGGCCGATATGGCTACACCTTC.

This clonotype occurred many times. The chain joins TRBV6-4 to TRBJ2-2; 12 nucleotides align to TRBD2. This CDR3 comprises 20 residues. CDR1 is MRHNA and CDR2 is SNTAGT in the germline V gene. V lost 5 bases, J lost 3 bases, and 16 bases stayed unmatched. This chain's CDR3 is CASSPLVLAGGPGDTGELFF. The CDR3 coding sequence is TGTGCCAGCAGTCCCTTAGTTCTAGCGGGGGGGCCGGGGGACACCGGGGAGCTGTTTTTT.

The V and J genes are TRBV27 and TRBJ2-5; tentatively, D is TRBD2 (7 bases). This CDR3 contains 16 residues. Trimming stripped 6 bases from V and 7 bases from J, with 24 bases between. Germline V lookup: CDR1 MNHEY, CDR2 SMNVEV (reference sequence). The chain's CDR3 is CASSPLFGGALGTQYF. The CDR3 nucleotides read TGTGCCAGCAGCCCGCTCTTTGGGGGGGCCCTTGGGACCCAGTACTTC.

Many counts were recorded for this clonotype. V usage is TRBV28 and J usage is TRBJ1-2, with a tentative D call TRBD1 (6 bases). Germline-derived CDR1 and CDR2 are MDHEN and SYDVKM. This CDR3 contains 13 residues. The V end lost 11 bases, the J end lost 8 bases, and 21 bases lay between the germline ends. CDR3 amino acids: CAADQEQGGGYTF. CDR3 DNA: TGTGCCGCGGACCAAGAACAGGGTGGGGGCTACACCTTC.

V usage is TRBV4-3 and J usage is TRBJ2-7; TRBD1 might be the D (5 bases). V gave up 4 bases and J gave up 2 bases, with 12 bases separating them. The CDR3 totals 14 residues. Looked up from germline, CDR1 is LGHNA and CDR2 is YSLEER. The CDR3 region is CASSLDRRAYEQYF. The DNA of the CDR3 is TGCGCCAGCAGCCTAGACAGAAGAGCCTACGAGCAGTACTTC.

This clonotype showed up just a few times. The chain combines TRBV27 with TRBJ1-6; D not certain. Trimming took 4 bases from V and 5 from J, leaving 9 bases between them. Germline V gene lookup returns CDR1 MNHEY and CDR2 SMNVEV (reference sequence). This CDR3 contains 14 residues. CDR3 region: CASSWPAHNSPLHF. CDR3 DNA sequence: TGTGCCAGCAGTTGGCCGGCTCATAATTCACCCCTCCACTTT.

This clonotype was detected a few times. This chain links TRBV28 with TRBJ1-1, with 8 bases aligning to TRBD1. With V trimmed by 4 bases and J by 1 base, 5 bases remained unmatched. This CDR3 has 15 amino acids. Germline-derived CDR1 and CDR2 are MDHEN and SYDVKM. The CDR3 is CASSSQQGGNTEAFF. The CDR3 region has the DNA TGTGCCAGCAGTTCCCAACAGGGGGGGAACACTGAAGCTTTCTTT.